The present TCR beta chain was sequenced within a study of cytomegalovirus exposure and HLA in healthy donors. Regarding the study as a whole: It is likely that the observed cluster of highly shared sequence variants was a sequencing artifact. V- and J-gene trimming in TCR beta was tied to a missense DCLRE1C variant by an analysis performed later. The study labeled roughly 160 TCR beta chains cytomegalovirus-associated.

The CDR3 has 15 residues. Germline V gives CDR1 MNHNS, CDR2 SASEGT. V lost 1 base and J 7 bases, leaving 14 bases between the germline ends. Comments on this clone: Its target is not known.

It was with 60 Vbeta and 13 Jbeta primers that the PCR ran. Study processing details: Roughly 11 million shared chains were among the 60 million to 80 million unique TCR beta chains that a later analysis counted. The repertoire was sequenced with immunoSEQ multiplex PCR; TCRdb's copy has only in-frame clones and lacks some. V, J and clone size reflect that table, while D and trimming were determined from the DNA. This table holds 150,000 to 200,000 clones, around 68% found once. The source of this sequence is a man between 45 and 60 years old in good health and CMV-seronegative. This chain joins TRBV6-1 and TRBJ1-5; the D gene is possibly TRBD1 (6 bases). The sequencing input was PBMCs. In DNA form, the CDR3 reads TGTGCCAGCAGTGAAGAGGCGGGGGCAGGGCAGCCCCAGCATTTT. Amino acid sequence: CASSEEAGAGQPQHF.